What follows describes a single T cell receptor (beta chain). These data belong to a study of blood T cell repertoires in COVID-19. Trimming stripped 7 bases from V and 2 bases from J, with 17 bases between. Germline lookup yields CDR1 SNHLY and CDR2 FYNNEI. The CDR3 spans 15 residues. This study enrolled people aged about 18 to 100 from roughly 24 US geographic areas. Assignment of participants to cohorts was predicated upon participant-reported clinical history. Recovered Cohort 3 donors showed two negative PCRs, clearance, or symptom resolution. In the authors' workflow: Estimated nucleated cell counts came from reference gene primer amplification. The assay was immunoSEQ multiplex PCR, and TCRdb's table has in-frame clones only and misses some. V and J calls and clone size are those listed in that table; D and trimming were worked out from the DNA. The sample carries about 160,000 clones, 75% to 85% recorded once.

This sequence joins TRBV2 and TRBJ2-5, with D tentatively TRBD1 (6 bases). This TCR derives from a man aged 35-49 years who had recovered from COVID-19. Source material: PBMCs or T cells enriched from blood (not recorded which). As DNA, the CDR3 is TGTGCCAGCATTGAGATAGGGGGTCGACAAGAGACCCAGTACTTC. As protein: CASIEIGGRQETQYF.